Listed below are T cell receptor beta chains from one sample, sequenced in a study of CD8 T cells in Susac syndrome. TCRdb re-called the immunoSEQ multiplex PCR reads with MiXCR, one entry per CDR3 protein. Of 100,000 to 110,000 distinct CDR3 sequences in the sample, approximately 95% were seen once. Material for sequencing was CD8+ T cells from PBMCs. The source is a human donor with Susac syndrome. Each CDR3 is given with its conserved first and last residue. D genes are given only for firm matches. Clone sizes are given selectively: once, few, many, or a class where the clone is expanded.

j_gene,v_gene,abundance,len,d_gene,CDR3nt,CDR3aa
TRBJ1-1,TRBV15,.,15,TRBD1,TGTGCCACCAGCCCAGACTTCGGACAGGTCACTGAAGCTTTCTTT,CATSPDFGQVTEAFF
TRBJ2-3,TRBV5-1,.,16,TRBD2,TGCGCCAGCAGCTTGTTCCAGCGGGGGGTCACAGATACGCAGTATTTT,CASSLFQRGVTDTQYF
TRBJ2-5,TRBV18,once,17,TRBD1,TGTGCCAGCTCACCAGTGATCGAGCCTACAGGGGAAGAGACCCAGTACTTC,CASSPVIEPTGEETQYF
TRBJ2-1,TRBV6-2/TRBV6-3,.,14,.,TGTGCCAGCAGTTACACCAGTGGGGCCGGTGAGCAGTTCTTC,CASSYTSGAGEQFF
TRBJ2-1,TRBV20-1,once,14,.,TGCAGTGCGCTCCCGCCGCGGTACTACAATGAGCAGTTCTTC,CSALPPRYYNEQFF
TRBJ2-2,TRBV27,.,16,TRBD2,TGTGCCAGCAGTCCACCCCGACTAGCGGGGACCGGGGAGCTGTTTTTT,CASSPPRLAGTGELFF
TRBJ2-1,TRBV9,.,14,.,TGTGCCAGCAGCGTAGGGGGCACCTACAATGAGCAGTTCTTC,CASSVGGTYNEQFF
TRBJ1-2,TRBV7-9,.,13,.,TGTGCCAGCAGCCCCGCAGGGAGCCATGGCTACACCTTC,CASSPAGSHGYTF
TRBJ2-7,TRBV27,once,13,TRBD1,TGTGCCAGCAGTCCCCCGACAGGGCGGGAGCAGTACTTC,CASSPPTGREQYF
TRBJ2-7,TRBV27,.,15,TRBD1,TGTGCCAGCAGTCCCCCGGGACAGGGATTTTACGAGCAGTACTTC,CASSPPGQGFYEQYF
TRBJ2-2,TRBV20-1,.,14,TRBD2,TGCAGTGCTACTAGCGGGGGGGACACCGGGGAGCTGTTTTTT,CSATSGGDTGELFF
TRBJ2-7,TRBV4-1,.,16,TRBD2,TGCGCCAGCAGCCAAGAGAGACTAGCGGACTCCTACGAGCAGTACTTC,CASSQERLADSYEQYF
TRBJ2-5,TRBV20-1,.,15,.,TGCAGTGCTAGAGATCTCTTGGGGGGCGCGGAGACCCAGTACTTC,CSARDLLGGAETQYF
TRBJ2-7,TRBV7-2,once,14,.,TGTGCCAGCAGCTCCCAACCCGGGACTCCGGAGCAGTACTTC,CASSSQPGTPEQYF
TRBJ2-3,TRBV2,.,12,.,TGTGCCAGCAGTGAGAGGACGGATACGCAGTATTTT,CASSERTDTQYF